This T cell receptor (beta chain) is from a study of shared clonotypes between healthy human individuals. On the study more broadly: Each donor had three CD4 naive, three CD4 memory, two CD8 naive and one CD8 memory plate.

Profiled with immunoSEQ multiplex PCR; TCRdb holds only in-frame clones, not every one. The sample has hundreds of thousands of clones, 73% seen once. Donors were Caucasian adults residing in Nashville, Tennessee, USA. The CD4+ fraction was divided into a CD45RA+ naive subset and a CD45RA-negative memory subset. The CDR3 has 17 residues. This receptor was taken from a woman in her twenties or thirties in good health. The genes are TRBV21-1 and TRBJ1-1; the DNA was not used to check the table's D call, TRBD1. TRBV21-1 corresponds to a pseudogene. Sequencing was done on a sample of memory CD4+ T cells sorted from blood. Noted subset: CD45RA-negative fraction. This CDR3 is CASSAPFFSGGAAEAFF. CDR3 DNA sequence: TGTGCCAGCAGCGCTCCCTTTTTCTCAGGGGGCGCAGCTGAAGCTTTCTTT.